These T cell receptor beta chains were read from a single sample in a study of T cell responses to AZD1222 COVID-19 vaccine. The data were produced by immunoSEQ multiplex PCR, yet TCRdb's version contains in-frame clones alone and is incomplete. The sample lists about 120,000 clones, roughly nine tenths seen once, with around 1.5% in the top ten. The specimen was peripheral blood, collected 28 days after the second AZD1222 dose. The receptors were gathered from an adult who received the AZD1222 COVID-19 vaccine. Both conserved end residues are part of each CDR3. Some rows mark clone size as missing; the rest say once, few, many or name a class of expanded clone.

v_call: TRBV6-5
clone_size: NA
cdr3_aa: CASIYSASGRGNEQFF

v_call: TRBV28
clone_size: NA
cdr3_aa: CASSLWTTIPQPQHF

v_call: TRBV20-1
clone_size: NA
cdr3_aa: CSAIDRNSGNTIYF

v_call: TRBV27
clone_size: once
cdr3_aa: CASSRGTGEGRSGYTF

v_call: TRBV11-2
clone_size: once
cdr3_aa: CASSFFWDLSEETQYF

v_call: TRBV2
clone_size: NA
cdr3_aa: CASKVEGTYEQYF

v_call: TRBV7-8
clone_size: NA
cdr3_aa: CASSLGSTDTQYF

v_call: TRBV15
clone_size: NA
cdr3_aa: CATSRDRALNEKLFF

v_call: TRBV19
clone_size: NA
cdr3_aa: CASSIGTGPFTEAFF

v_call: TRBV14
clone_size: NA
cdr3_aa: CASSQTGGAEKLFF

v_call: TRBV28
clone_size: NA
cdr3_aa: CASSPRGRGQFF

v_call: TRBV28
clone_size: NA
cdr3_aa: CASRAGADTQYF

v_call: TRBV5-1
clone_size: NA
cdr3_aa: CASSFQGEVEQFF

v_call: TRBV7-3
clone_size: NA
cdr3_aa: CASSLVREDTEAFF

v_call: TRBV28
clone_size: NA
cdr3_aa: CASSTRLREIYGYTF

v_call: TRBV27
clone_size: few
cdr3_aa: CASSPWGPDEKLFF

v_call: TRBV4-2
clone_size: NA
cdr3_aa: CASSQDSSAHEQYF

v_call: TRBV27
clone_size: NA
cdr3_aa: CASGDHMNQPQHF

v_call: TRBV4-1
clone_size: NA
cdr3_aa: CASSQDPTRGYGGRADGELFF

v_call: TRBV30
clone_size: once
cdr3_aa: CAWSPNPSGPQYF

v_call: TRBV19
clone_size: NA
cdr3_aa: CASGGQGAEETQYF

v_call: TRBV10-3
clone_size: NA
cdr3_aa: CAISRTGEFKNEQFF

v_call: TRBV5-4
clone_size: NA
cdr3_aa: CASSLAGRSYNEQFF

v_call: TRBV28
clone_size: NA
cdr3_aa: CASSFRGNYGYTF

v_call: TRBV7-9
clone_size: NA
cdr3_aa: CASSLRDYEQYF

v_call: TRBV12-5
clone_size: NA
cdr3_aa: CASGVDGNTEAFF

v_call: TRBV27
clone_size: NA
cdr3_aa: CASSPLGSGRMVYEQYF

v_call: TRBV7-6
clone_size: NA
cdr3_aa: CASSLGLGQSYEQYF

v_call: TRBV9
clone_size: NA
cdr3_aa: CASSVGRRAGVYDEQFF

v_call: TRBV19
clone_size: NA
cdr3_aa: CASSIFAGTATPPLHF

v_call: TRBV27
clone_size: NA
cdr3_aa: CASSLNSGRDYEQYF

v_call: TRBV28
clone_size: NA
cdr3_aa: CASSFLAGGNTGELFF

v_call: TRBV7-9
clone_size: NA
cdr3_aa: CASSSMTGSVNSNQPQHF

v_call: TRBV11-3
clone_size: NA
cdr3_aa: CASSLGTGQSGNTIYF

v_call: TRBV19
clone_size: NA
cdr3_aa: CASSISSRHYNEQFF

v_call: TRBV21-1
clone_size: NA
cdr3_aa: CASSKAFPRTNYGYTF

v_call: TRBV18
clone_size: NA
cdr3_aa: CASSSGTLETQYF

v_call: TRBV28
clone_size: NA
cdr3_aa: CASSPGTGGNYGYTF

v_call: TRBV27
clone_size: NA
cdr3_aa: CASSIYGAGTDTQYF

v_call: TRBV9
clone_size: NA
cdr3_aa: CASSVGAQETQYF

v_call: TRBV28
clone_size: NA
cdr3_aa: CASSSPRDRYFF

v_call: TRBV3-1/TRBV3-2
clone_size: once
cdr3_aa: CASSRQGVESTYEQYF

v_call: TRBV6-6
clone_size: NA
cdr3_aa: CASTLFPGHDNSPLHF

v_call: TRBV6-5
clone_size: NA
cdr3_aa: CASRQGPNQPQHF

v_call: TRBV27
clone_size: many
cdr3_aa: CASSFGRTSGSSEFF

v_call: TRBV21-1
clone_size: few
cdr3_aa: CASSKGKETRDEAFF

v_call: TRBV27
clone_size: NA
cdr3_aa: CASSPRTFPEELFF

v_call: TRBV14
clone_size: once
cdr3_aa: CASSPENSNEQFF

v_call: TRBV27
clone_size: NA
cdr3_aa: CATVITSGMYNEQFF

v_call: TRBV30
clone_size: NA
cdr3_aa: CAWRGTGGTEAFF

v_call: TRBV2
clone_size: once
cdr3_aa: CASRATGSSYEQYF

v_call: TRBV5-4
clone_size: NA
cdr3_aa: CASSDGQGYSTDTQYF